This paragraph reports one T cell receptor beta chain. Its specificity is not known. Method: immunoSEQ multiplex PCR; TCRdb's copy keeps in-frame clones and lacks some. The data hold 2.3 million or so clones, with more than 85% observed a single time. V was pared by 5 bases and J by 7 bases, with 11 bases between. The CDR3 has 13 residues. Germline CDR1 and CDR2: SGHTA and FQGTGA. The data stem from a study of shared clonotypes between healthy human individuals. Points from the study as a whole: The sole specimen, blood, was sampled, and tissue repertoires likely differ. Rarefaction indicated that sorted-subset sequencing remained incomplete although depth was large.

The receptor's source is a man younger than 35 in good health. Some clones in this sample may be carry-over from other donors' samples. This chain connects TRBV7-3 to TRBJ2-2, with D possibly being TRBD1 (5 bases). The sample comprised naive CD4+ T cells from PBMCs. Subset meaning: CD45RA+ positively selected. CDR3 amino acids: CASSTTGNGELFF. Here the CDR3 DNA reads TGTGCCAGCAGCACCACAGGAAACGGGGAGCTGTTTTTT. The full variable domain, its missing parts supplied by reference TRBV7-3 and TRBJ2-2, is GAGVSQTPSNKVTEKGKYVELRCDPISGHTALYWYRQSLGQGPEFLIYFQGTGAADDSGLPNDRFFAVRPEGSVSTLKIQRTERGDSAVYLCASSTTGNGELFFGEGSRLTVL.